Presented here are 32 T cell receptor beta chains from one specimen sequenced in a study of T cell responses to AZD1222 COVID-19 vaccine. The protocol was immunoSEQ multiplex PCR, while the TCRdb copy is restricted to in-frame clones and leaves out a portion. The sample has around 200,000 clones; 94% are singletons. This specimen was peripheral blood, taken 28 days after the second AZD1222 dose. These receptors came from an adult who received the AZD1222 COVID-19 vaccine.

CDR3 bases: TGTGCCAGCAGCTTGACAGGGGGCGAAAGCTATGGCTACACCTTC. Protein sequence: CASSLTGGESYGYTF. This chain joins TRBV7-9 and TRBJ1-2; TRBD1 aligns across 10 bases. The CDR3 length is 15 residues. Germline assignment: CDR1 SEHNR and CDR2 FQNEAQ (reference sequence). After removal of 3 bases from V and 4 bases from J, the junction contained 5 bases not matched to a gene.

J is TRBJ1-2 and V is TRBV9, with D maybe TRBD1 (5 bases). The CDR3 has 14 residues. Trimming shortened V by 0 bases and J by 2 bases, and 8 bases separated the two germline ends. Germline V gene lookup returns CDR1 SGDLS and CDR2 YYNGEE. CDR3 DNA: TGTGCCAGCAGCGTAGTGACAGCAAACTATGGCTACACCTTC. Its translation: CASSVVTANYGYTF. Full variable domain (rest looked up from reference TRBV9 and TRBJ1-2): DSGVTQTPKHLITATGQRVTLRCSPRSGDLSVYWYQQSLDQGLQFLIQYYNGEERAKGNILERFSAQQFPDLHSELNLSSLELGDSALYFCASSVVTANYGYTFGSGTRLTVV.

This clone was seen once. V usage is TRBV7-8 and J usage is TRBJ2-2; TRBD2 agrees at 10 bases. Losses at the gene ends were 7 bases for V and 0 bases for J; bases not matched to a gene: 14. This CDR3 spans 19 amino acids. Germline CDR1 SGHVS, CDR2 FQNEAQ. CDR3 nucleotides: TGTGCCAGCACTCCAACACCGGCTAGCGGGGGAACGAACACCGGGGAGCTGTTTTTT. Its translation is CASTPTPASGGTNTGELFF.

This chain uses TRBV24-1 with TRBJ1-4; D gene uncertain. V was cut by 4 bases and J by 12 bases, with 8 bases left in between. Per germline, CDR1 KGHDR and CDR2 SFDVKD. CDR3 length equals 11 residues. CDR3 sequence: CATSEGRELFF. The CDR3 nucleotides read TGTGCCACCAGTGAAGGACGGGAACTGTTTTTT.

This chain joins TRBV10-3 and TRBJ1-2; no clear D gene. Trimming took 4 bases from V and 0 from J, leaving 6 bases between them. Per the germline V gene, CDR1 is ENHRY and CDR2 is SYGVKD. CDR3 length: 13 residues. In DNA, the CDR3 is TGTGCCATCAGTGGGGCAACTAACTATGGCTACACCTTC. Amino acids: CAISGATNYGYTF.

This chain's CDR3 is CASSFTSGNQETQYF. CDR3 DNA sequence: TGTGCCAGCAGCTTTACTAGCGGTAACCAAGAGACCCAGTACTTC. The V gene is TRBV7-7, the J gene TRBJ2-5; 8 bases align to TRBD2. Germline V gene lookup returns CDR1 SSHAT and CDR2 FNYEAQ (reference sequence). V was clipped by 3 bases and J by 0 bases; unmatched bases: 3. CDR3 length: 15 amino acids.

J is TRBJ1-2 and V is TRBV6-6; D call uncertain. The germline gives CDR1 MNHNY, CDR2 SVGAGI (reference sequence). V lost 6 bases and J lost 6, with 8 bases in between. CDR3 length equals 11 residues. CDR3 protein: CASSPDDGYTF. CDR3 DNA sequence: TGTGCCAGCAGCCCGGATGATGGCTACACCTTC.

The chain couples TRBV20-1 to TRBJ2-5; 9 bases line up with TRBD2. The CDR3 is made up of 14 amino acids. CDR1 and CDR2 from the germline V gene are DFQATT and SNEGSKA (reference sequence). V dropped 3 bases and J dropped 5; count of bases not matched to a gene: 7. The DNA of the CDR3 is TGCAGTGCTAGTGTCGCTAGCGGGGTGGAGACCCAGTACTTC. Amino acids: CSASVASGVETQYF.

The chain combines TRBV19 with TRBJ1-1; 9 bases match TRBD1. The trim removed 5 bases at V and 4 bases at J, leaving 2 bases unmatched. There are 13 residues in the CDR3. Germline V gives CDR1 LNHDA, CDR2 SQIVND (reference sequence). CDR3 DNA sequence: TGTGCCAGTAGTTCGGACAGGGGCACTGAAGCTTTCTTT. Translating it yields CASSSDRGTEAFF.

The gene calls are TRBV28 and TRBJ1-5; no clear D. Looked up from germline, CDR1 is MDHEN and CDR2 is SYDVKM. Trimming removed 3 bases at V and 4 bases at J, with 10 bases between. The CDR3 sequence is 14 residues long. The CDR3 sequence: CASSLGSNNQPQHF. The CDR3 DNA is TGTGCCAGCAGTTTGGGCAGTAATAATCAGCCCCAGCATTTT.

The chain links TRBV2 to TRBJ1-5; D is unclear. Germline lookup yields CDR1 SNHLY and CDR2 FYNNEI. The CDR3 loop spans 13 amino acids. The germline V and J ends were trimmed by 6 bases and 4 bases, with 10 bases remaining between them. The CDR3 nucleotides read TGTGCCAGCAGAGTGGGCCAAAATCAGCCCCAGCATTTT. Residues: CASRVGQNQPQHF.

The chain uses TRBV7-7 and TRBJ2-5; D tentatively fits TRBD1 or TRBD2 (5 bases each). The V end was cut by 3 bases, the J end by 5 bases, with 10 bases between. Germline V gene sequence: CDR1 SSHAT, CDR2 FNYEAQ (reference sequence). The CDR3 sequence is 13 residues long. In DNA, the CDR3 is TGTGCCAGCAGCTTCCAGGGCGGGGAGACCCAGTACTTC. Encoded protein: CASSFQGGETQYF.

This chain links TRBV7-2 with TRBJ2-5; D is unclear. V lost 4 bases and J 5 bases, leaving 8 bases between the germline ends. Germline V gives CDR1 SGHTA, CDR2 FQGNSA. The CDR3 spans 12 residues. The CDR3 here is CASSSSTETQYF. Here the CDR3 DNA reads TGTGCCAGCAGCTCAAGTACGGAGACCCAGTACTTC.

The rearrangement uses TRBV7-8 and TRBJ1-6; 7 bases are a match to TRBD1. Germline V CDR1 and CDR2: SGHVS, FQNEAQ. Trimming removed 1 base from V and 3 bases from J; junction bases left unmatched: 3. The CDR3 is 16 amino acids. The CDR3 coding sequence is TGTGCCAGCAGCTTAGGCAGGGGGGTCTATAATTCACCCCTCCACTTT. Its translation: CASSLGRGVYNSPLHF. Full variable domain (missing parts from reference TRBV7-8 and TRBJ1-6): GAGVSQSPRYKVAKRGQDVALRCDPISGHVSLFWYQQALGQGPEFLTYFQNEAQLDKSGLPSDRFFAERPEGSVSTLKIQRTQQEDSAVYLCASSLGRGVYNSPLHFGNGTRLTVT.

V usage is TRBV18 and J usage is TRBJ1-1, with 12 bases matching TRBD1. Trimming removed 3 bases from V and 5 bases from J; junction bases left unmatched: 4. Germline-derived CDR1 and CDR2 are KGHSH and LQKENI. This CDR3 comprises 15 residues. Here the CDR3 reads CASSPGQGARTEAFF. The CDR3 region has the DNA TGTGCCAGCTCACCGGGACAGGGGGCACGAACTGAAGCTTTCTTT.

The chain has TRBV6-5 and TRBJ2-7; unclear D gene. Germline V gives CDR1 MNHEY, CDR2 SVGAGI. CDR3 length: 14 residues. Trimming removed 5 bases at V and 2 bases at J, with 13 bases between. The DNA of the CDR3 is TGTGCCAGCAGTCCGTCATACCTAGCCTACGAGCAGTACTTC. Translation: CASSPSYLAYEQYF.

In DNA form, the CDR3 reads TGTGCCAGCAGCTCCCTCGAAGACTTTGACAGGGTACCTGAAGCTTTCTTT. Translated, it gives CASSSLEDFDRVPEAFF. The rearrangement links TRBV7-2 to TRBJ1-1, with 7 bases matching TRBD1. Unmatched junction bases numbered 17, after V lost 4 bases and J lost 6 bases. This CDR3 has 17 residues. In germline, CDR1 is SGHTA, CDR2 FQGNSA.

The chain is built from TRBV6-5 and TRBJ2-2; 10 positions match TRBD2. Germline CDR1 MNHEY, CDR2 SVGAGI. With V trimmed by 2 bases and J by 6 bases, 0 bases remained unmatched. CDR3 length equals 14 residues. CDR3 residues: CASSYGLAAGELFF. DNA for the CDR3: TGTGCCAGCAGTTACGGACTAGCGGCCGGGGAGCTGTTTTTT.

This clone was found a few times. The chain recombines TRBV6-1 with TRBJ2-2; TRBD2 matches at 9 bases. The CDR3 is 16 residues long. The J segment lost 7 bases and the V segment lost 3 bases, leaving 9 bases of the junction unmatched. Germline assignment: CDR1 MNHNS and CDR2 SASEGT. The CDR3 bases are TGTGCCAGCAGTGAGTTGGTAGCGGGAGAAGGCGGGGAGCTGTTTTTT. Translation gives CASSELVAGEGGELFF.

The V gene is TRBV6-5, the J gene TRBJ1-6; D uncertain. The germline V gene has CDR1 MNHEY and CDR2 SVGAGI. V was cut by 6 bases and J by 5 bases, with 14 bases left in between. The CDR3 is 15 residues long. The CDR3 coding sequence is TGTGCCAGCAGCCTCCGGCTGGCCGATAATTCACCCCTCCACTTT. This codes for CASSLRLADNSPLHF.

The chain is built from TRBV2 and TRBJ1-1, with 7 bases identical to TRBD1. Per germline, CDR1 SNHLY and CDR2 FYNNEI. The V and J ends lost 8 bases and 6 bases, in that order; junction bases with no gene match: 15. CDR3 length: 15 amino acids. The CDR3 region has the DNA TGTGCCAGCGAGAACCAGGGGGTTGGTGGGCCTGAAGCTTTCTTT. Its protein product is CASENQGVGGPEAFF.

The chain couples TRBV10-2 to TRBJ1-1; D not certain. Between the trimmed V and J ends, which lost 5 bases and 1 base, there was a span of 5 bases. Germline V gene sequence: CDR1 WSHSY, CDR2 SAAADI. The CDR3 sequence is 12 residues long. The CDR3 sequence: CASSSRNTEAFF. CDR3 coding DNA: TGCGCCAGCAGTTCGAGGAACACTGAAGCTTTCTTT.

The chain carries TRBV5-1 and TRBJ1-1, with D possibly TRBD1 on 5 matching bases. Germline values: CDR1 SGHRS, CDR2 YFSETQ. The CDR3 has 14 amino acids. The V end lost 4 bases, the J end lost 5 bases, and 15 bases lay between the germline ends. This CDR3 is CASSVIQGGTEAFF. Here the CDR3 DNA reads TGCGCCAGCAGCGTTATTCAGGGAGGTACTGAAGCTTTCTTT.

The chain is built from TRBV6-5 and TRBJ1-4; weak D call: TRBD1 (5 bases). The CDR3 has 14 amino acids. Germline CDR1 is MNHEY and CDR2 is SVGAGI. Trimming removed 7 bases at V and 3 bases at J, with 12 bases between. The CDR3 loop is CASILGGPNEKLFF. CDR3 sequence (DNA): TGTGCCAGCATCTTGGGGGGACCTAATGAAAAACTGTTTTTT.

This chain uses TRBV13 with TRBJ1-1; D not certain. Germline V lookup: CDR1 PRHDT, CDR2 FYEKMQ (reference sequence). CDR3 length: 11 amino acids. V was cut by 5 bases and J by 7 bases, with 8 bases left in between. CDR3 region: CASSLGIEAFF. The CDR3, as DNA: TGTGCCAGCAGCCTTGGGATTGAAGCTTTCTTT.

This rearrangement joins TRBV5-6 to TRBJ2-5, with TRBD1 matching over 7 bases. The CDR3 spans 17 residues. Trimming took 4 bases from V and 4 from J; bases not matched to a gene: 16. Germline CDR1 and CDR2: SGHDT and YYEEEE. The CDR3 here is CASSPRRGLIRGETQYF. The DNA for the CDR3 is TGTGCCAGCAGCCCCCGCAGGGGGTTAATTAGGGGAGAGACCCAGTACTTC.

This chain links TRBV2 with TRBJ2-1; TRBD1 matches 10 bases. The CDR3 covers 15 residues. In germline, CDR1 is SNHLY, CDR2 FYNNEI. V shed 11 bases and J 4 bases; nucleotides not matched to a gene: 11. In nucleotides, the CDR3 is TGTGCCGCACTAAAACGGGACAGGGGTTACAATGAGCAGTTCTTC. This sequence encodes CAALKRDRGYNEQFF.

The chain has TRBV18 and TRBJ1-1; D call uncertain. Germline CDR1 reads KGHSH; CDR2 reads LQKENI. This CDR3 contains 15 residues. V was cut by 7 bases and J by 0 bases, with 15 bases left in between. The CDR3 loop reads CASFPRASMNTEAFF. The CDR3 nucleotides are TGTGCCAGCTTCCCTAGGGCCAGCATGAACACTGAAGCTTTCTTT.

The chain is built from TRBV5-5 and TRBJ1-2; D unresolved. The CDR3 length is 16 residues. In germline, CDR1 is SGHKS, CDR2 YYEKEE (reference sequence). The V end lost 4 bases, the J end lost 4 bases, and 20 bases lay between the germline ends. The CDR3 DNA reads TGTGCCAGCAGCCTCCACCGTTTCGGGTCTGGCTATGGCTACACCTTC. This codes for CASSLHRFGSGYGYTF. The full variable domain, rest sourced from reference TRBV5-5 and TRBJ1-2, is DAGVTQSPTHLIKTRGQQVTLRCSPISGHKSVSWYQQVLGQGPQFIFQYYEKEERGRGNFPDRFSARQFPNYSSELNVNALLLGDSALYLCASSLHRFGSGYGYTFGSGTRLTVV.

The chain is built from TRBV28 and TRBJ1-5; D perhaps matches TRBD1 (5 bases). Germline CDR1 is MDHEN and CDR2 is SYDVKM. This CDR3 is 14 amino acids long. With 6 bases removed from V and 0 bases from J, the gap between germline ends came to 9 bases. In DNA form, the CDR3 reads TGTGCCAGCAGGGACACTTATAGCAATCAGCCCCAGCATTTT. Protein sequence: CASRDTYSNQPQHF. Complete variable domain (other parts from reference TRBV28 and TRBJ1-5): DVKVTQSSRYLVKRTGEKVFLECVQDMDHENMFWYRQDPGLGLRLIYFSYDVKMKEKGDIPEGYSVSREKKERFSLILESASTNQTSMYLCASRDTYSNQPQHFGDGTRLSIL.

J is TRBJ1-5 and V is TRBV5-8; possibly TRBD1 for D (6 bases). Germline CDR1 is SGHTS and CDR2 is YDEGEE. This CDR3 is 15 amino acids long. V lost 2 bases to trimming and J lost 2 bases, with 11 bases between them. The CDR3 DNA sequence: TGTGCCAGCAGCTTCCCTCCAGGGGGCAATCAGCCCCAGCATTTT. Amino acids: CASSFPPGGNQPQHF.

The CDR3 sequence: CASSRDFGDNSPLHF. CDR3 in DNA: TGCGCCAGCAGTCGGGACTTTGGGGATAATTCACCCCTCCACTTT. The gene calls are TRBV5-1 and TRBJ1-6, with a weak D call TRBD1 (5 bases). The CDR3 has 15 amino acids. The V end lost 5 bases, the J end lost 5 bases, and 14 bases lay between the germline ends. Germline loops: CDR1 SGHRS, CDR2 YFSETQ.